These T cell receptor beta chains were read from a single sample in a study of shared clonotypes between healthy human individuals. The table came from immunoSEQ multiplex PCR; TCRdb's copy has only in-frame clones and leaves some out. Seen here are about 580,000 clones, about 98% observed once, and the top ten hold 0.3%. Sequenced material: naive CD8+ T cells sorted from blood. These receptors originate from a man aged 30 to 39 in good health. The CDR3 runs from the conserved cysteine through the conserved F or W. D genes are given only for firm matches. Only part of the rows carry a size: once, few, many, or a class if the clone is expanded.

CDR3 DNA | CDR3 protein | J gene | D gene | clone size | V gene
TGTGCCAGCAGCGACTGGACAGTTGGGGCTTATGAGCAGTTCTTC | CASSDWTVGAYEQFF | TRBJ2-1 | . | . | TRBV9
TGTGCCAGCAGCCTGTGGGTTGGGGGGACCGGAGGTACCGGGGAGCTGTTTTTT | CASSLWVGGTGGTGELFF | TRBJ2-2 | . | . | TRBV7-9
TGCAGCGCCCGTAGCGGGAGGGGCACAGATACGCAGTATTTT | CSARSGRGTDTQYF | TRBJ2-3 | TRBD2 | . | TRBV29-1
TGCGCCAGCAGCTTGACAGTCGGTAGCTCCTACGAGCAGTACTTC | CASSLTVGSSYEQYF | TRBJ2-7 | . | . | TRBV5-1
TGTGCCAGAAGCTTTTACTCGAATACCTACGAGCAGTACTTC | CARSFYSNTYEQYF | TRBJ2-7 | . | . | TRBV5-3
TGTGCCAGCAGTGATCCGGGACGGATGAACACCGGGGAGCTGTTTTTT | CASSDPGRMNTGELFF | TRBJ2-2 | . | once | TRBV2
TGCAGCGTTGAAGGCAGGGCGAACACCGGGGAGCTGTTTTTT | CSVEGRANTGELFF | TRBJ2-2 | . | . | TRBV29-1
TGTGCCAGCAGCCAAGTCCGGGACCCTAGCACAGATACGCAGTATTTT | CASSQVRDPSTDTQYF | TRBJ2-3 | . | . | TRBV14
TGTGCCAGCAGTTTCCGGGGACTAGCGGGAGGAGAGACCCAGTACTTC | CASSFRGLAGGETQYF | TRBJ2-5 | TRBD2 | . | TRBV28
TGTGCCAGCAGCTTAACTAGCGGGTACGAGCAGTACTTC | CASSLTSGYEQYF | TRBJ2-7 | TRBD2 | . | TRBV7-6
TGTGCCAGCAGTTTAAATCCGGGACTGAAGCAAGAGACCCAGTACTTC | CASSLNPGLKQETQYF | TRBJ2-5 | . | . | TRBV27
TGTGCCAGCAGCTCATACCCCGCCTACGAGCAGTACTTC | CASSSYPAYEQYF | TRBJ2-7 | . | . | TRBV7-2
TGCGCCAGCAGCCAAGACCCCAGCGGTCCCTACGAGCAGTACTTC | CASSQDPSGPYEQYF | TRBJ2-7 | . | . | TRBV4-1
TGTGCCAGTAGTATGGCTGATTCGAACACTGAAGCTTTCTTT | CASSMADSNTEAFF | TRBJ1-1 | . | . | TRBV19
TGCGCCAGCAGCTCCTACTACGAGCAGTACTTC | CASSSYYEQYF | TRBJ2-7 | . | . | TRBV5-1
TGTGCCAGCAGTCTAACCTCATGGGCCGGGGAGCTGTTTTTT | CASSLTSWAGELFF | TRBJ2-2 | . | once | TRBV27
TGTGCCAGCAGCCCCCCGGCTGCACTCGAGCAGTACTTC | CASSPPAALEQYF | TRBJ2-7 | . | . | TRBV7-9
TGCGCCAGCAGCTCAGACGGGTACGAGCAGTACTTC | CASSSDGYEQYF | TRBJ2-7 | . | . | TRBV5-1
TGTGCCAGCACCCGCGAGGTACCCGGCACCGGGGAGCTGTTTTTT | CASTREVPGTGELFF | TRBJ2-2 | . | . | TRBV7-3
TGTGCCATCAGTGTCCCCGAACGCCTTGGCCAGACCGGGGGCTACGAGCAGTACTTC | CAISVPERLGQTGGYEQYF | TRBJ2-7 | . | . | TRBV10-3
TGTGCCAGCAGTTTTGGTACGGAGTATGGCTACACCTTC | CASSFGTEYGYTF | TRBJ1-2 | . | . | TRBV28
TGTGCCAGTAGCGAGAGACCCGCGGAGGCCGTGAACACTGAAGCTTTCTTT | CASSERPAEAVNTEAFF | TRBJ1-1 | . | . | TRBV19
TGTGCCAGCACCGGGCTGTCCTACGAGCAGTACTTC | CASTGLSYEQYF | TRBJ2-7 | . | . | TRBV6-1
TGTGCCATCAGGGGTCAAACCGGGGAGCTGTTTTTT | CAIRGQTGELFF | TRBJ2-2 | . | . | TRBV10-3
TGTGCCAGTCGCGCAGCTAACTATGGCTACACCTTC | CASRAANYGYTF | TRBJ1-2 | . | . | TRBV6-5
TGTGCCAGCAGCTTGCACAGGGATTTCTACAATGAGCAGTTCTTC | CASSLHRDFYNEQFF | TRBJ2-1 | . | . | TRBV11-2
TGTGCCAGCAGCCTAGGAGGTCAGCCGAACACCGGGGAGCTGTTTTTT | CASSLGGQPNTGELFF | TRBJ2-2 | . | once | TRBV9
TGTGCCAGCAGCACACGACAGGGCCCGCCCAGCACAGATACGCAGTATTTT | CASSTRQGPPSTDTQYF | TRBJ2-3 | TRBD1 | . | TRBV9
TGTGCCAGTCTGAGGGGGGTGAACACTGAAGCTTTCTTT | CASLRGVNTEAFF | TRBJ1-1 | . | . | TRBV6-6
TGTGCCAGCAGCGGTCTCAATGAGCAGTTCTTC | CASSGLNEQFF | TRBJ2-1 | . | . | TRBV9
TGTGCCAGCAGCTCGCAAGCGGTCTACAATGAGCAGTTCTTC | CASSSQAVYNEQFF | TRBJ2-1 | . | . | TRBV7-2
TGCGCCAGCAGCCAAGATAGGGATTATCAGCCCCAGCATTTT | CASSQDRDYQPQHF | TRBJ1-5 | . | . | TRBV4-1
TGTGCCAGCAGCCTCAACTCCAATGAGCAGTTCTTC | CASSLNSNEQFF | TRBJ2-1 | . | . | TRBV9
TGTGCCAGCAGTGAAGTTCAGGGAACCGCCTACGAGCAGTACTTC | CASSEVQGTAYEQYF | TRBJ2-7 | . | . | TRBV6-1
TGTGCCACCAGCAGAGACCACCCAGCCCGAGGCAGCCTGCGCCCAGGTACTCGGTACGAGCAGTACTTC | CATSRDHPARGSLRPGTRYEQYF | TRBJ2-7 | . | . | TRBV15
TGTGCCAGCAGCTTAGTGGGGGGAGGTGAGCAGTTCTTC | CASSLVGGGEQFF | TRBJ2-1 | . | . | TRBV7-3
TGTGCCAGCAGCCCCCCGGGGAGGACCCACACCGGGGAGCTGTTTTTT | CASSPPGRTHTGELFF | TRBJ2-2 | . | . | TRBV11-3
TGTGCCAGCAGAATAGCGGGAGAAGCGGAAGAGACCCAGTACTTC | CASRIAGEAEETQYF | TRBJ2-5 | TRBD2 | once | TRBV5-4
TGTGCCAGCAGTTTTTCCCGACAGGGGGCTCGAGAGACCCAGTACTTC | CASSFSRQGARETQYF | TRBJ2-5 | TRBD1 | . | TRBV27
TGTGCCAGCTCACCGGGACTTAACTCCTACAATGAGCAGTTCTTC | CASSPGLNSYNEQFF | TRBJ2-1 | . | . | TRBV18
TGCAGCGTCCATTACGTGCGGGAGGACGAGTTCTTC | CSVHYVREDEFF | TRBJ2-1 | TRBD2 | . | TRBV29-1
TGTGCCAGCAACGCGCTGGGGGGGACAGGGTTGGCCAATCAGCCCCAGCATTTT | CASNALGGTGLANQPQHF | TRBJ1-5 | TRBD1 | . | TRBV7-8
TGTGCCAGCAGCGGCACTCCGGGGGAGCTGTTTTTT | CASSGTPGELFF | TRBJ2-2 | . | . | TRBV5-4